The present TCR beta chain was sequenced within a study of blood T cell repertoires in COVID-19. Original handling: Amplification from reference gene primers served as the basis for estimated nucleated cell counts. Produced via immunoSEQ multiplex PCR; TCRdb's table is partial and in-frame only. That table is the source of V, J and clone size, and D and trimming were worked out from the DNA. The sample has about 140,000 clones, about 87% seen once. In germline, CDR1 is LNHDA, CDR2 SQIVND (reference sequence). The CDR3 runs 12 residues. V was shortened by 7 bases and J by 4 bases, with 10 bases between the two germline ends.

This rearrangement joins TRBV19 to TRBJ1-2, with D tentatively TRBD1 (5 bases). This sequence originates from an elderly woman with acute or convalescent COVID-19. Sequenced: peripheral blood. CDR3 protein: CASKSGIYGYTF. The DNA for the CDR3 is TGTGCCAGTAAGTCAGGGATCTATGGCTACACCTTC. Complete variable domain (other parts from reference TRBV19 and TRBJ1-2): DGGITQSPKYLFRKEGQNVTLSCEQNLNHDAMYWYRQDPGQGLRLIYYSQIVNDFQKGDIAEGYSVSREKKESFPLTVTSAQKNPTAFYLCASKSGIYGYTFGSGTRLTVV.